The next 9 T cell receptor beta chains were all read from a single sample in a study of early T cells in non-severe SARS-CoV-2 infection. TCRdb ran MiXCR on the 5' RACE reads and lists one entry per CDR3 protein. This table holds 45,000 to 55,000 distinct CDR3 sequences, more than 5.5% found once. Here the sequenced sample was whole blood, taken at baseline. Source of these receptors: an adult who was a healthcare worker with PCR-confirmed SARS-CoV-2 infection or an uninfected control (not recorded which).

The chain uses TRBV12-3 or TRBV12-4 and TRBJ1-2; no firm D call. V lost 3 bases and J 2 bases, leaving 7 bases between the germline ends. CDR3 length: 13 amino acids. The CDR3 bases are TGTGCCAGCAGTTTCTCCAGCAACTATGGCTACACCTTC. Translated: CASSFSSNYGYTF.

This clonotype was counted ten times or more. J is TRBJ2-7 and V is TRBV5-5; tentatively, D is TRBD1 or TRBD2 (6 bases each). CDR3 size: 15 residues. Germline V CDR1 and CDR2: SGHKS, YYEKEE (reference sequence). Trimming stripped 0 bases from V and 2 bases from J, with 12 bases between. CDR3 residues: CASSLAPGAAYEQYF. The CDR3 coding sequence is TGTGCCAGCAGCTTGGCCCCGGGGGCGGCCTACGAGCAGTACTTC.

This clonotype was detected only a few times. The J gene is TRBJ2-7, the V gene TRBV4-2, with 8 bases identical to TRBD1. The V gene end was trimmed by 1 base and the J gene end by 4 bases; junction bases not matched to a gene: 3. The CDR3 is 14 residues long. In germline, CDR1 is LGHNA, CDR2 YNFKEQ. The CDR3 DNA follows: TGTGCCAGCAGCCAAGCCCAGGGGGCGTACGAGCAGTACTTC. Translation gives CASSQAQGAYEQYF.

This clonotype was counted many times. The chain joins TRBV27 to TRBJ1-5; 10 nucleotides line up with TRBD1. The germline V gene has CDR1 MNHEY and CDR2 SMNVEV (reference sequence). The CDR3 length is 20 residues. After removal of 4 bases from V and 1 base from J, the junction contained 16 bases not matched to a gene. The DNA for the CDR3 is TGTGCCAGCAGTTCCCTCCGAGGGACAGGGGCAGCGGGGAGCAATCAGCCCCAGCATTTT. Its protein is CASSSLRGTGAAGSNQPQHF.

In this sample, this clonotype turned up many times. The chain joins TRBV20-1 to TRBJ1-5; 8 positions match TRBD1. V lost 0 bases, J lost 4 bases, and 5 bases stayed unmatched. CDR1 and CDR2 from the germline V gene are DFQATT and SNEGSKA (reference sequence). CDR3 length: 15 residues. This CDR3 is CSARDPDRANQPQHF. The DNA for the CDR3 is TGCAGTGCTAGAGATCCGGACAGGGCTAATCAGCCCCAGCATTTT.

The chain employs TRBV5-1 and TRBJ2-3; TRBD2 matches at 11 bases. The V and J ends lost 6 bases and 1 base, in that order; junction bases with no gene match: 1. CDR1 and CDR2 (germline): SGHRS, YFSETQ. CDR3 size: 14 residues. This chain's CDR3 is CASMTSGGTDTQYF. CDR3 DNA: TGCGCCAGCATGACTAGCGGGGGCACAGATACGCAGTATTTT.

This clonotype was seen only a few times. The chain combines TRBV6-2 or TRBV6-3 with TRBJ2-7; tentative D call: TRBD1 (6 bases). This CDR3 comprises 12 residues. Trimming stripped 7 bases from V and 3 bases from J, with 10 bases between. The germline CDR1 and CDR2 sequences are MNHEY and SVGEGT. The CDR3 reads CASTGTLYEQYF. As DNA, the CDR3 is TGTGCCAGCACGGGGACACTCTACGAGCAGTACTTC.

At least ten counts were recorded for this clonotype. V and J are TRBV7-2 and TRBJ2-1; 11 positions agree with TRBD1. V was clipped by 4 bases and J by 5 bases; unmatched bases: 4. This CDR3 is built from 15 residues. Germline loops: CDR1 SGHTA, CDR2 FQGNSA. This CDR3 reads CASSWGQGEHNEQFF. The CDR3 coding sequence is TGTGCCAGCAGCTGGGGACAGGGGGAACACAATGAGCAGTTCTTC.

This clonotype was seen many times. The chain uses TRBV28 and TRBJ2-4; D remains unclear. The V gene lost 5 bases and the J gene lost 0 bases, with 2 bases spanning the gap. Germline V gives CDR1 MDHEN, CDR2 SYDVKM. CDR3 size: 12 residues. CDR3 in amino acids: CASSLAKNIQYF. CDR3 sequence (DNA): TGTGCCAGCAGTCTAGCCAAAAACATTCAGTACTTC.